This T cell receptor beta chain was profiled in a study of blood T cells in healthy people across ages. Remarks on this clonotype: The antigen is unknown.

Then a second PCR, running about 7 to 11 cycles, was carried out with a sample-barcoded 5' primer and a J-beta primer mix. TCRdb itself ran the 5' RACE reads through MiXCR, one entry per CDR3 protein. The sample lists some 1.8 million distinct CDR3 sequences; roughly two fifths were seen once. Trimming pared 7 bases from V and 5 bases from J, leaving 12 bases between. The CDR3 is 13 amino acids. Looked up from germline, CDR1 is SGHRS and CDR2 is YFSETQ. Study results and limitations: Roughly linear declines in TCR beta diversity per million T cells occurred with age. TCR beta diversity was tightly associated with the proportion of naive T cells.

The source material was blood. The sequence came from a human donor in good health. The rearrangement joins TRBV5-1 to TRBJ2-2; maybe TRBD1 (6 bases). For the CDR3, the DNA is TGCGCCAGCGCCGTAACAGGGACCGGGGAGCTGTTTTTT. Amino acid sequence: CASAVTGTGELFF.